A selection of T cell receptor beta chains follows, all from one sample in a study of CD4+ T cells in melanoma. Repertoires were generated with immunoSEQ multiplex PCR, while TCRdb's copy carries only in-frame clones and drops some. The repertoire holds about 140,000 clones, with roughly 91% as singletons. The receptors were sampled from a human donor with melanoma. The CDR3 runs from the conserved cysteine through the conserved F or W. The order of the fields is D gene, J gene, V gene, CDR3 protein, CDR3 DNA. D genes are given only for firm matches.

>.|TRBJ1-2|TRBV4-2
CASSHGRGGDYGYTF
TGTGCCAGCAGCCATGGGCGAGGCGGAGACTATGGCTACACCTTC
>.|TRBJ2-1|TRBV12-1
CASSVPGLVPYNEQFF
TGTGCCAGCAGCGTTCCGGGACTAGTTCCCTACAATGAGCAGTTCTTC
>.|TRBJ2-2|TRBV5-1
CASSLRQVTNTGELFF
TGCGCCAGCAGCTTGCGCCAAGTTACGAACACCGGGGAGCTGTTTTTT
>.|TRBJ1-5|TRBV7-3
CASSLSSREGVCNQPQHF
TGTGCCAGCAGCTTAAGTAGCAGGGAGGGTGTATGCAATCAGCCCCAGCATTTT
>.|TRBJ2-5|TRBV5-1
CASSLVPQGAQETQYF
TGCGCCAGCAGCTTGGTCCCACAGGGAGCCCAAGAGACCCAGTACTTC
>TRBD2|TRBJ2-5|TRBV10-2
CASSGPHGGGGFQETQYF
TGCGCCAGCAGTGGCCCCCACGGGGGCGGGGGGTTCCAAGAGACCCAGTACTTC
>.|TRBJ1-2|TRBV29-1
CSVGLTAVRDYGYTF
TGCAGCGTTGGACTCACAGCGGTCCGGGACTATGGCTACACCTTC
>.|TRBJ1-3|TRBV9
CASSVVPGNTIYF
TGTGCCAGCAGCGTAGTTCCTGGGAACACCATATATTTT
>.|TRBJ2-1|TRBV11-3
CASSRYSGSRGGGEQFF
TGTGCCAGCAGCCGATATTCCGGCTCTAGGGGTGGCGGTGAGCAGTTCTTC
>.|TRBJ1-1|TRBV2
CASRSDGKHTEAFF
TGTGCCAGCAGGTCCGACGGGAAGCACACTGAAGCTTTCTTT
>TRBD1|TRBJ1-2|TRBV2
CASSGQGSYGYTF
TGTGCCAGCAGTGGACAGGGCTCCTATGGCTACACCTTC